This T cell receptor beta chain originates from a study of regulatory T cells in long-lasting Graves disease. This clonotype was found many times. What it binds is not known. The TCR beta library used iRepertoire HTBI primers with Arm-PCR amplification of CDR3. TCRdb reprocessed the multiplex PCR reads with MiXCR, giving one entry per CDR3 protein. The table lists over 500,000 distinct CDR3 sequences, 15% to 20% of them singletons. The CDR3 totals 15 residues. Germline V lookup: CDR1 SGHTA, CDR2 FQGNSA. V lost 1 base and J lost 11, with 20 bases in between. Findings and caveats of the study: Persistent disease was associated with favored TRBV28 usage and with favored use of TRBJ1-2 and TRBJ2-5.

Time point in this sample: newly diagnosed GD, antithyroid drugs for less than 3 months. After RNA was extracted from PBMCs, the TCR library was made from it. All patients originated from an endocrinology department located in Xi'an, China. These data were likewise used in another study, on T cells in Graves' hyperthyroidism and ophthalmopathy.

The sequencing used peripheral blood mononuclear cells (PBMCs), collected at new diagnosis, from a patient treated with antithyroid drugs. The V gene is TRBV7-2, the J gene TRBJ2-5; D ambiguous. The clonotype comes from a man between 18 and 29 years old with Graves disease. The DNA for the CDR3 is TGTGCCAGCAGCTTAGGTGGCAGCCCGCCGCTGCGGCAGTACTTC. It encodes CASSLGGSPPLRQYF.